The 22 T cell receptor beta chains below come from one sample, sequenced in a study of cytomegalovirus exposure and HLA in healthy donors. Clones were sequenced by immunoSEQ multiplex PCR, and TCRdb holds only the in-frame ones, with some missing. The sample holds fewer than 150,000 clones, around 89% seen once. The source material was PBMCs. The receptors were sampled from a man aged 18 to 29 in good health and CMV-seronegative.

The chain uses TRBV6-1 and TRBJ1-6; a weak D match, TRBD1 (5 bases). V dropped 2 bases and J dropped 7 bases, with 12 bases sitting between them. CDR1 is MNHNS and CDR2 is SASEGT in the germline V gene. This CDR3 comprises 15 residues. CDR3 in DNA: TGTGCCAGCAGTGAATTAGGGGCCTCAAATTCACCCCTCCACTTT. This translates into CASSELGASNSPLHF.

This chain links TRBV28 with TRBJ2-3; 7 bases match TRBD2. CDR1 and CDR2 (germline): MDHEN, SYDVKM. J gave up 1 base and V 4 bases, and 5 bases lay outside the gene matches. The CDR3 has 15 residues. In nucleotides, the CDR3 is TGTGCCAGCAGTTCCCGGGGGGTTGGCACAGATACGCAGTATTTT. As protein: CASSSRGVGTDTQYF.

J is TRBJ2-7 and V is TRBV10-2; 10 bases are a match to TRBD1. This CDR3 is built from 14 residues. The germline V gene has CDR1 WSHSY and CDR2 SAAADI. J lost 6 bases, V lost 10 bases, and 12 bases had no gene match. The CDR3 sequence: CAISRDRGFSEQYF. The CDR3 DNA follows: TGCGCCATCTCCCGGGACAGGGGTTTTAGCGAGCAGTACTTC.

The rearrangement links TRBV5-1 to TRBJ2-1, with TRBD2 identical over 7 bases. Per germline, CDR1 SGHRS and CDR2 YFSETQ. The CDR3 extends over 15 amino acids. With 0 bases clipped from V and 5 bases from J, the junction kept 5 bases outside the gene matches. The CDR3 sequence is CASSLAFGGNNEQFF. CDR3 coding DNA: TGCGCCAGCAGCTTGGCCTTCGGGGGGAACAATGAGCAGTTCTTC.

V usage is TRBV5-1 and J usage is TRBJ2-7; 13 bases are a match to TRBD2. CDR3 length: 17 amino acids. Germline V gene lookup returns CDR1 SGHRS and CDR2 YFSETQ. V was pared by 4 bases and J by 0 bases, with 7 bases of the junction left unmatched. The CDR3 region has the DNA TGCGCCAGCAGCGAAGGACTAGCGGGAGCGGGCTCCTACGAGCAGTACTTC. It specifies CASSEGLAGAGSYEQYF.

Worth noting for this clone: Its ends do not fully match the called genes, so a read error is possible. The genes are TRBV7-2 and TRBJ2-5; 12 bases map to TRBD2. Germline V gene sequence: CDR1 SGHTA, CDR2 FQGNSA. CDR3 length: 14 amino acids. CDR3 loop: CASSLAGGAETQYF. CDR3 DNA sequence: TGTGCCAGCAGCCTAGCGGGGGGGGCAGAGACCCAGTACTTC.

The chain couples TRBV7-8 to TRBJ1-3, with D tentatively TRBD1 (5 bases). Germline CDR1 SGHVS, CDR2 FQNEAQ. There are 15 residues in the CDR3. Trimming took 1 base from V and 4 from J, leaving 11 bases between them. Here the CDR3 reads CASSLVAQGGNTIYF. The CDR3 coding sequence is TGTGCCAGCAGCTTAGTGGCTCAGGGAGGAAACACCATATATTTT.

The chain couples TRBV27 to TRBJ2-7; D remains unclear. This CDR3 comprises 14 residues. V lost 3 bases to trimming and J lost 0 bases, with 9 bases between them. Germline CDR1 and CDR2: MNHEY and SMNVEV (reference sequence). This chain's CDR3 is CASSFGPGSYEQYF. CDR3 sequence (DNA): TGTGCCAGCAGTTTTGGGCCAGGCTCCTACGAGCAGTACTTC.

The rearrangement links TRBV7-6 to TRBJ2-5; 12 bases map to TRBD1. The CDR3 consists of 16 residues. Trimming took 5 bases from V and 5 from J; bases not matched to a gene: 9. Germline V lookup: CDR1 SGHVS, CDR2 FNYEAQ. The CDR3 sequence: CASSPTGTGGWETQYF. The DNA for the CDR3 is TGTGCCAGCAGCCCTACCGGGACAGGGGGCTGGGAGACCCAGTACTTC.

This clone was recorded a few times. This chain joins TRBV6-5 and TRBJ2-2; a possible D gene is TRBD1 (5 bases). Trimming cost V 9 bases and J 4 bases, with 18 bases left between them. The length of the CDR3 is 15 residues. Germline CDR1 and CDR2: MNHEY and SVGAGI. CDR3 loop: CASRTGDSLTGELFF. The CDR3 region has the DNA TGTGCCAGTCGGACCGGAGACAGTCTCACCGGGGAGCTGTTTTTT.

In its sample, this clone was seen once. The chain combines TRBV5-4 with TRBJ1-4; 7 positions agree with TRBD1. The V gene end was trimmed by 4 bases and the J gene end by 4 bases; junction bases not matched to a gene: 7. CDR1 is SGHNT, CDR2 YYREEE, per germline (reference sequence). The length of the CDR3 is 15 residues. The CDR3 nucleotides are TGTGCCAGCAGCCTGACCGACAGGGTTAATGAAAAACTGTTTTTT. It is translated as CASSLTDRVNEKLFF.

The chain is built from TRBV30 and TRBJ2-1; 11 bases are a match to TRBD2. V shed 0 bases and J 5 bases; nucleotides not matched to a gene: 3. The germline gives CDR1 GTSNPN, CDR2 SVGIG (reference sequence). The CDR3 totals 15 residues. The CDR3 sequence: CAWSVHSGGDNEQFF. CDR3 in DNA: TGTGCCTGGAGTGTACATAGCGGGGGGGACAATGAGCAGTTCTTC.

Worth noting for this clone: Other DNA sequences in the sample encode the same CDR3. The V and J genes are TRBV6-5 and TRBJ1-1, with D unresolved. Germline-derived CDR1 and CDR2 are MNHEY and SVGAGI. V was cut by 2 bases and J by 1 base, with 5 bases left in between. This CDR3 has 13 residues. CDR3 nucleotide sequence: TGTGCCAGCAGTTACAGTAGGAACACTGAAGCTTTCTTT. Protein: CASSYSRNTEAFF.

The chain employs TRBV22-1 and TRBJ1-2; TRBD1 was called by the table and not checked on the DNA. TRBV22-1 has pseudogene status. The CDR3 spans 16 residues. CDR3 sequence (DNA): TGTCCTGGGAGCGCACCCTCGGGACAGTCAAACTATGGCTACACCTTC. Amino acid sequence: CPGSAPSGQSNYGYTF.

The V and J genes are TRBV19 and TRBJ1-2; 9 bases agree with TRBD1. Trimming took 4 bases from V and 0 from J; bases not matched to a gene: 12. The CDR3 runs to 18 residues. Germline V gives CDR1 LNHDA, CDR2 SQIVND (reference sequence). DNA of the CDR3: TGTGCCAGTAGTACTGCAATAGGAGGGACAGGGTCTAACTATGGCTACACCTTC. Protein sequence: CASSTAIGGTGSNYGYTF. Combining the CDR3 with reference TRBV19 and TRBJ1-2 gives the whole variable domain DGGITQSPKYLFRKEGQNVTLSCEQNLNHDAMYWYRQDPGQGLRLIYYSQIVNDFQKGDIAEGYSVSREKKESFPLTVTSAQKNPTAFYLCASSTAIGGTGSNYGYTFGSGTRLTVV.

The chain uses TRBV6-5 and TRBJ2-1, with TRBD1 matching 8 bases. J gave up 5 bases and V 6 bases, and 9 bases lay outside the gene matches. The CDR3 runs to 15 residues. Per the germline V gene, CDR1 is MNHEY and CDR2 is SVGAGI. In DNA form, the CDR3 reads TGTGCCAGCAGCGCGGACAGGGACCGTAACAATGAGCAGTTCTTC. Translation gives CASSADRDRNNEQFF.

This rearrangement joins TRBV11-3 to TRBJ2-1; D is perhaps TRBD1 (5 bases). Trimming took off 5 bases at V and 0 bases at J, with 20 bases between the two ends. This CDR3 region has 18 residues. The germline V gene encodes CDR1 SGHNT and CDR2 YENEEA. The CDR3 DNA reads TGTGCCAGCAGCCCCGCTTGGGGCGCGGCGAGCTCCTACAATGAGCAGTTCTTC. It encodes CASSPAWGAASSYNEQFF.

The chain uses TRBV6-4 and TRBJ1-3; tentative D call: TRBD1 (5 bases). This CDR3 is built from 13 residues. V gave up 7 bases and J gave up 0 bases, with 7 bases separating them. Germline loops: CDR1 MRHNA, CDR2 SNTAGT. DNA of the CDR3: TGTGCCAGCATAGGGGACTCTGGAAACACCATATATTTT. It is translated as CASIGDSGNTIYF.

V is TRBV28 and J is TRBJ2-7; D might be TRBD1 (6 bases). The CDR3 has 12 amino acids. Germline V gene sequence: CDR1 MDHEN, CDR2 SYDVKM. V was cut by 8 bases and J by 3 bases, with 11 bases left in between. CDR3 in DNA: TGTGCCAGCCTAAGAGGGGGCTACGAGCAGTACTTC. It encodes CASLRGGYEQYF.

The rearrangement uses TRBV5-1 and TRBJ1-1; D is unresolved. With 2 bases removed from V and 10 bases from J, the gap between germline ends came to 9 bases. The CDR3 has 11 amino acids. Germline CDR1 reads SGHRS; CDR2 reads YFSETQ. The CDR3 coding sequence is TGCGCCAGCAGCTTAGGAGATGGAGCTTTCTTT. Protein sequence: CASSLGDGAFF.

As concerns this clone: At one end the junction does not follow the germline gene, possibly because of a read error. The chain employs TRBV28 and TRBJ1-3; D uncertain. CDR1 and CDR2 from the germline V gene are MDHEN and SYDVKM. The CDR3 sequence is 14 residues long. The CDR3 DNA is TGTGCCAGCGGTTTAGGCTTCTCTGGAAACACCATATATTTT. This translates into CASGLGFSGNTIYF.

The chain couples TRBV7-9 to TRBJ1-2, with D perhaps TRBD1 (6 bases). The germline CDR1 and CDR2 sequences are SEHNR and FQNEAQ (reference sequence). Trimming left V 10 bases short and J 8 bases short, with 26 bases between. CDR3 size: 15 residues. The CDR3 spells CATVAGAATMDGYTF. The CDR3 DNA is TGTGCCACCGTGGCGGGGGCGGCTACGATGGACGGCTACACCTTC.